These T cell receptor beta chains were read from a single sample in a study of T cell changes during pregnancy in multiple sclerosis. Assay used: immunoSEQ multiplex PCR; TCRdb lists only in-frame clones, some missing. The sample lists under 80,000 clones; roughly 92% were seen once. The source was peripheral blood, collected after pregnancy. These receptors came from a female donor in good health, enrolled as a control in a pregnancy study. Each CDR3 is given with its conserved first and last residue. The order of the fields is V gene, D gene, J gene, clone size, CDR3 DNA, CDR3 protein. A D gene is named only where the DNA matches it firmly. Clone size is not always given. Where it is, it says once, few, many or a class for expanded clones.

v_call: TRBV2
d_call: NA
j_call: TRBJ2-1
clone_size: NA
cdr3_nt: TGTGCCAGCATAGGGGGGGATATCTACAATGAGCAGTTCTTC
cdr3_aa: CASIGGDIYNEQFF

v_call: TRBV5-4
d_call: NA
j_call: TRBJ2-5
clone_size: NA
cdr3_nt: TGTGCCAGCAGCCCCTTGGACAGTGGCGAGACCCAGTACTTC
cdr3_aa: CASSPLDSGETQYF

v_call: TRBV11-2
d_call: NA
j_call: TRBJ2-2
clone_size: once
cdr3_nt: TGTGCCAGCAGCACGACCGGTCCGCTAGACCCCGGGGAGCTGTTTTTT
cdr3_aa: CASSTTGPLDPGELFF

v_call: TRBV10-3
d_call: NA
j_call: TRBJ2-3
clone_size: NA
cdr3_nt: TGTGCCATCAGAACGACAGGTAGCACAGATACGCAGTATTTT
cdr3_aa: CAIRTTGSTDTQYF

v_call: TRBV28
d_call: TRBD1
j_call: TRBJ2-2
clone_size: NA
cdr3_nt: TGTGCCAGCAGTGAACAGGGGGGCACCGGGGAGCTGTTTTTT
cdr3_aa: CASSEQGGTGELFF

v_call: TRBV19
d_call: NA
j_call: TRBJ1-2
clone_size: NA
cdr3_nt: TGTGCCAGTAGCTCGGGTCCGGGTGGAGTCTATGGCTACACCTTC
cdr3_aa: CASSSGPGGVYGYTF

v_call: TRBV6-1
d_call: TRBD1
j_call: TRBJ2-3
clone_size: NA
cdr3_nt: TGTGCCAGTACAGGGGCTAGCACAGATACGCAGTATTTT
cdr3_aa: CASTGASTDTQYF

v_call: TRBV6-1
d_call: NA
j_call: TRBJ2-2
clone_size: few
cdr3_nt: TGTGCCAGCAGTGCGACAGGAGACACCGGGGAGCTGTTTTTT
cdr3_aa: CASSATGDTGELFF

v_call: TRBV19
d_call: TRBD2
j_call: TRBJ2-3
clone_size: NA
cdr3_nt: TGTGCCAGTAGTTTCCCGGGACTAGCGGACACAGATACGCAGTATTTT
cdr3_aa: CASSFPGLADTDTQYF

v_call: TRBV28
d_call: TRBD1
j_call: TRBJ1-5
clone_size: NA
cdr3_nt: TGTGCCAGCAATTTATCGTCTTCGAATGAGGGAGAGAATTCAGGGACCAGGGGGCAGCCCCAGCATTTT
cdr3_aa: CASNLSSSNEGENSGTRGQPQHF

v_call: TRBV27
d_call: NA
j_call: TRBJ2-7
clone_size: NA
cdr3_nt: TGTGCCAGCAGTTTGATTGGGAGTAGTACCTACGAGCAGTACTTC
cdr3_aa: CASSLIGSSTYEQYF

v_call: TRBV18
d_call: NA
j_call: TRBJ2-5
clone_size: NA
cdr3_nt: TGTGCCAGCTCAACAACGGGGGTGTCGCCGGGGACCCAGTACTTC
cdr3_aa: CASSTTGVSPGTQYF

v_call: TRBV7-9
d_call: TRBD1
j_call: TRBJ1-2
clone_size: few
cdr3_nt: TGTGCCAGCAGCCCGACTGACAGGGGCATCTATGGCTACACCTTC
cdr3_aa: CASSPTDRGIYGYTF

v_call: TRBV6-5
d_call: NA
j_call: TRBJ1-5
clone_size: once
cdr3_nt: TGTGCCAGCAGCCCCCTAGGCCATCATCAGCCCCAGCATTTT
cdr3_aa: CASSPLGHHQPQHF

v_call: TRBV2
d_call: TRBD1
j_call: TRBJ1-1
clone_size: NA
cdr3_nt: TGTGCCAGCAGCTGGGACAGGAGGAACACTGAAGCTTTCTTT
cdr3_aa: CASSWDRRNTEAFF

v_call: TRBV6-6
d_call: NA
j_call: TRBJ2-7
clone_size: NA
cdr3_nt: TGTGCCAGCAGTTACTTTCACAGGGAAGAACTCTACGAGCAGTACTTC
cdr3_aa: CASSYFHREELYEQYF

v_call: TRBV11-3
d_call: TRBD1
j_call: TRBJ1-1
clone_size: NA
cdr3_nt: TGTGCCATGACAGGGAGTATGAACACTGAAGCTTTCTTT
cdr3_aa: CAMTGSMNTEAFF

v_call: TRBV11-2
d_call: NA
j_call: TRBJ2-7
clone_size: NA
cdr3_nt: TGTGCCAGCAAGGCAGGGTCGACCGAGCAGTACTTC
cdr3_aa: CASKAGSTEQYF

v_call: TRBV15
d_call: TRBD1
j_call: TRBJ1-4
clone_size: NA
cdr3_nt: TGTGCCACCAGGGGGGACAGGAACTATAATGAAAAACTGTTTTTT
cdr3_aa: CATRGDRNYNEKLFF

v_call: TRBV6-5
d_call: NA
j_call: TRBJ1-6
clone_size: NA
cdr3_nt: TGTGCCAGCAGTTACCGAGGAGATAATTCACCCCTCCACTTT
cdr3_aa: CASSYRGDNSPLHF

v_call: TRBV5-8
d_call: NA
j_call: TRBJ2-1
clone_size: NA
cdr3_nt: TGTGCCAGCAGCCGAGACTACCCGCACGAGTCCTACAATGAGCAGTTCTTC
cdr3_aa: CASSRDYPHESYNEQFF

v_call: TRBV7-2
d_call: TRBD2
j_call: TRBJ2-1
clone_size: NA
cdr3_nt: TGTGCCAGCAGCCCCCCCGGACTAGCGGGAACCGATGAGCAGTTCTTC
cdr3_aa: CASSPPGLAGTDEQFF

v_call: TRBV7-9
d_call: NA
j_call: TRBJ2-5
clone_size: NA
cdr3_nt: TGTGCCAGCAGCCCCAGTGAGACCCAGTACTTC
cdr3_aa: CASSPSETQYF